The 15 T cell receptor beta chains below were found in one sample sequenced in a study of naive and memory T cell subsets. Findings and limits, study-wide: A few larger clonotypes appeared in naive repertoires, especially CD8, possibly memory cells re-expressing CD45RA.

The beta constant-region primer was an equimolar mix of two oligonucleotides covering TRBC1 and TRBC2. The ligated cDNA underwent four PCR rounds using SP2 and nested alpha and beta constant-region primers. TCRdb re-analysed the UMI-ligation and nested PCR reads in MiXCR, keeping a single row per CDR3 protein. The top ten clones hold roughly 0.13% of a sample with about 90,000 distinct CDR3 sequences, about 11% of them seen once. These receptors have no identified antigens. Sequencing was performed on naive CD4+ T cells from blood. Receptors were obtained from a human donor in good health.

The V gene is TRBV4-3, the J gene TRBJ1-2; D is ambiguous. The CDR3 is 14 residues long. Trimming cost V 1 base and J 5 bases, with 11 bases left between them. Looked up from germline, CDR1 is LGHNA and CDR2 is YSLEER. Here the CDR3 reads CASSQGRGQYGYTF. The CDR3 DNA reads TGCGCCAGCAGCCAAGGTAGAGGCCAATATGGCTACACCTTC.

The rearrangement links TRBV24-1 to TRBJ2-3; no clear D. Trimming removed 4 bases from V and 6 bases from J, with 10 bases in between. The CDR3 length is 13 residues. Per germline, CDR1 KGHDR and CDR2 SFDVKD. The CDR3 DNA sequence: TGTGCCACCAGTGACCCCATCTTGGATACGCAGTATTTT. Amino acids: CATSDPILDTQYF.

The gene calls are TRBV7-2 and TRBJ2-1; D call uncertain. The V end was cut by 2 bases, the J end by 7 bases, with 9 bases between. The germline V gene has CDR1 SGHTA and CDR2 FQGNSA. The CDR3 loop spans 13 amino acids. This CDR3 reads CASSLYSGNEQFF. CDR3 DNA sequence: TGTGCCAGCAGCTTATACTCGGGTAATGAGCAGTTCTTC. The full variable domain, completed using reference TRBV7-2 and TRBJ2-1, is GAGVSQSPSNKVTEKGKDVELRCDPISGHTALYWYRQSLGQGLEFLIYFQGNSAPDKSGLPSDRFSAERTGGSVSTLTIQRTQQEDSAVYLCASSLYSGNEQFFGPGTRLTVL.

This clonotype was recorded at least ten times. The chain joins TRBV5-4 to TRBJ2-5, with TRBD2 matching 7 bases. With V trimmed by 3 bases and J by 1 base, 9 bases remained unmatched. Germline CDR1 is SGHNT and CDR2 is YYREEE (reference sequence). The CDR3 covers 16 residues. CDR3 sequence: CASSSKAGRPQETQYF. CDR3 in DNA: TGTGCCAGCAGCTCGAAAGCGGGGCGACCCCAAGAGACCCAGTACTTC. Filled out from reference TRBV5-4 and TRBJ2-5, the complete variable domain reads ETGVTQSPTHLIKTRGQQVTLRCSSQSGHNTVSWYQQALGQGPQFIFQYYREEENGRGNFPPRFSGLQFPNYSSELNVNALELDDSALYLCASSSKAGRPQETQYFGPGTRLLVL.

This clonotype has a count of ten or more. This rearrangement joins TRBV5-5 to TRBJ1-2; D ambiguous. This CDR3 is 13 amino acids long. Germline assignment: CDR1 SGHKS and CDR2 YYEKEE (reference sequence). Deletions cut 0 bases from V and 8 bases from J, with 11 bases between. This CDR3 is CASSLVPFRGYTF. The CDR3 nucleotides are TGTGCCAGCAGCTTGGTACCATTTAGGGGCTACACCTTC.

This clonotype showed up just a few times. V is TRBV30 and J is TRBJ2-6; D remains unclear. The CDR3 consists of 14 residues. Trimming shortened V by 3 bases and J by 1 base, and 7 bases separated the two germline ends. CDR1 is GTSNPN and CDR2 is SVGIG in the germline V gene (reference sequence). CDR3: CAWRGRSGANVLTF. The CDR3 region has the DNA TGTGCCTGGAGGGGCCGATCTGGGGCCAACGTCCTGACTTTC.

The CDR3 region has the DNA TGCAGTGCCGGGCCTCACACCTTC. Translated: CSAGPHTF. This chain joins TRBV29-1 and TRBJ1-2; no firm D call. The CDR3 has 8 amino acids. Germline V gene lookup returns CDR1 SQVTM and CDR2 ANQGSEA. The variable domain in full, with the rest retrieved from reference TRBV29-1 and TRBJ1-2, is SAVISQKPSRDICQRGTSLTIQCQVDSQVTMMFWYRQQPGQSLTLIATANQGSEATYESGFVIDKFPISRPNLTFSTLTVSNMSPEDSSIYLCSAGPHTFGSGTRLTVV.

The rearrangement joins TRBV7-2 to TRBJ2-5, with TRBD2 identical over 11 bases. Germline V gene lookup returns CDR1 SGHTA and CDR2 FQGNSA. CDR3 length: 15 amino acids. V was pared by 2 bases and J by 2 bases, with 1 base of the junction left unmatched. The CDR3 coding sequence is TGTGCCAGCAGCTTAACTAGCGGGAGTCAAGAGACCCAGTACTTC. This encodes CASSLTSGSQETQYF.

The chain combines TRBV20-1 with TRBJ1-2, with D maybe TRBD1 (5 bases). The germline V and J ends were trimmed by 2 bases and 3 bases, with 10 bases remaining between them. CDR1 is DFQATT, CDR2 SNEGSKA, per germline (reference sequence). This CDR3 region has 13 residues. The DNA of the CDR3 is TGCAGTGCTAGACTCCGGGGGTACTATGGCTACACCTTC. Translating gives CSARLRGYYGYTF.

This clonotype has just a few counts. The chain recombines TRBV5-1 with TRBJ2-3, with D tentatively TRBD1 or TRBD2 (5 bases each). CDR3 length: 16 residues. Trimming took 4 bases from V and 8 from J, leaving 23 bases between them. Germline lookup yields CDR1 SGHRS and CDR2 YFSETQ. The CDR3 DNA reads TGCGCCAGCAGCCCGATCAGGGATTTGGGCGGAGGTACGCAGTATTTT. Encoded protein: CASSPIRDLGGGTQYF.

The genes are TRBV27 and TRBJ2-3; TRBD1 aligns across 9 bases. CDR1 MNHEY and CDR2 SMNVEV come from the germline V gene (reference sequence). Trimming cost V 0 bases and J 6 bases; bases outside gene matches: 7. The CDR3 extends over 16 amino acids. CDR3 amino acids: CASSLSWDRAVDTQYF. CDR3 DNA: TGTGCCAGCAGTTTATCCTGGGACAGGGCGGTGGATACGCAGTATTTT.

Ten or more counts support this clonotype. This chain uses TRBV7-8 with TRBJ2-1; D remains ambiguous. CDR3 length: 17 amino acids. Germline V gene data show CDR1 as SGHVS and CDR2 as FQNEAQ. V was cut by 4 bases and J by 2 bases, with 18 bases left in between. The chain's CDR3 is CASSSRASRNPYNEQFF. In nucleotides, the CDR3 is TGTGCCAGCAGCTCTAGGGCGAGCCGCAATCCCTACAATGAGCAGTTCTTC.

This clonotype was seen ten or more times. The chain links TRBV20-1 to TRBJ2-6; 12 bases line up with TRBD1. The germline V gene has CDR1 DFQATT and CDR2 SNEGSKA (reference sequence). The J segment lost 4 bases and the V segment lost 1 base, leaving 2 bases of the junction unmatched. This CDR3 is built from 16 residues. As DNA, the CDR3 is TGCAGTGCTAGAGTGGGACAGGGGGCCGGGGCCAACGTCCTGACTTTC. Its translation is CSARVGQGAGANVLTF.

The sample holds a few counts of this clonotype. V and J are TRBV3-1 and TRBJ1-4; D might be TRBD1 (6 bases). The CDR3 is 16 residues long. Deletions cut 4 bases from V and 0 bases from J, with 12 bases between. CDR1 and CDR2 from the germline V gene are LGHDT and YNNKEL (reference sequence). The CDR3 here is CASSRRGGATNEKLFF. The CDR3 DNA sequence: TGTGCCAGCAGCCGGAGAGGGGGGGCAACTAATGAAAAACTGTTTTTT.

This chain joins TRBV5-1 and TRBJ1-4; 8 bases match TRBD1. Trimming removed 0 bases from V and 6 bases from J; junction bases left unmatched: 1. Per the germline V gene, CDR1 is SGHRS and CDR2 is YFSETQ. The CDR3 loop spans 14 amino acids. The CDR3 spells CASSLDRGDEKLFF. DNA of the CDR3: TGCGCCAGCAGCTTGGACAGGGGGGATGAAAAACTGTTTTTT.